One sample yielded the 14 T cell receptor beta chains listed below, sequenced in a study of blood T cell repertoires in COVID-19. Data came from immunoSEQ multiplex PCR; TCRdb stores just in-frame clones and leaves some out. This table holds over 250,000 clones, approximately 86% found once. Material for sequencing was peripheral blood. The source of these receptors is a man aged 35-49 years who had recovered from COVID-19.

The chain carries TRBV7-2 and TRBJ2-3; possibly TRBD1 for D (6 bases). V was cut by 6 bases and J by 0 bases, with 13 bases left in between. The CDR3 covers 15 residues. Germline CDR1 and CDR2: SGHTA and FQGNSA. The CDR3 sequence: CASRAWGLSTDTQYF. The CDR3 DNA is TGTGCCAGCAGGGCTTGGGGGCTTAGCACAGATACGCAGTATTTT.

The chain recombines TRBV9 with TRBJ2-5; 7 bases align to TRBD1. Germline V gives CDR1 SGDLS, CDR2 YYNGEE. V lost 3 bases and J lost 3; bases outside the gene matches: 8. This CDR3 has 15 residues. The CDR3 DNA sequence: TGTGCCAGCAGCGAGGAGACAGGGTGGAAAGAGACCCAGTACTTC. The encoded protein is CASSEETGWKETQYF.

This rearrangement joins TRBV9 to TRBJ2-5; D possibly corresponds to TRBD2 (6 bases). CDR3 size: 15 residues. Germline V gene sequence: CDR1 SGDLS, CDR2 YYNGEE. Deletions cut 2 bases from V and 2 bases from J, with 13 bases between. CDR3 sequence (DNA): TGTGCCAGCAGCGTCTACGGGACTCAACAAGAGACCCAGTACTTC. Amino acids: CASSVYGTQQETQYF.

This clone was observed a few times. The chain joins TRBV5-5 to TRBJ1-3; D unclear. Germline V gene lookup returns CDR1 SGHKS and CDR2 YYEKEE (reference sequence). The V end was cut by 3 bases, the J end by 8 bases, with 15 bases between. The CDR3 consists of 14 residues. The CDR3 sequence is CASSSRGLGDTIYF. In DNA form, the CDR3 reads TGTGCCAGCAGCTCCCGGGGTTTGGGAGACACCATATATTTT. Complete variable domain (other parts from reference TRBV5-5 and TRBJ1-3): DAGVTQSPTHLIKTRGQQVTLRCSPISGHKSVSWYQQVLGQGPQFIFQYYEKEERGRGNFPDRFSARQFPNYSSELNVNALLLGDSALYLCASSSRGLGDTIYFGEGSWLTVV.

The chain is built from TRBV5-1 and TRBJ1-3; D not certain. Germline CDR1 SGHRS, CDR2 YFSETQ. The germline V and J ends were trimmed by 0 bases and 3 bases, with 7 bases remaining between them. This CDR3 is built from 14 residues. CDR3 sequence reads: CASSLDQIGNTIYF. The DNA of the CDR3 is TGCGCCAGCAGCTTGGATCAGATTGGAAACACCATATATTTT.

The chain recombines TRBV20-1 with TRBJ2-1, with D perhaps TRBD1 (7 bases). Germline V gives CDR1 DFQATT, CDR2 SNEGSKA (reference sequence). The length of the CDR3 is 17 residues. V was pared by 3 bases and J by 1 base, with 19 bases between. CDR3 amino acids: CSASRRAGGASYNEQFF. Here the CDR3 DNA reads TGCAGTGCTAGTCGGAGGGCAGGGGGAGCGTCCTACAATGAGCAGTTCTTC.

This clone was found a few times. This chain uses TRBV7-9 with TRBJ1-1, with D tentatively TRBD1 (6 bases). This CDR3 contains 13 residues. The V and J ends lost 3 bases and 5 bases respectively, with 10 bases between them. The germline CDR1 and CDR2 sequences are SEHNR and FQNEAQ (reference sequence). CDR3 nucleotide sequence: TGTGCCAGCAGCTTCCTTAGGGGGACTGAAGCTTTCTTT. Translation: CASSFLRGTEAFF.

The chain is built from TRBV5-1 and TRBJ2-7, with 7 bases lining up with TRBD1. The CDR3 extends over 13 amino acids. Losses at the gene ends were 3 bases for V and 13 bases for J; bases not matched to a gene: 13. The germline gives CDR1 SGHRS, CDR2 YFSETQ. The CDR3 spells CASSSGQDEVGYF. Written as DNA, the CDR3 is TGCGCCAGCAGCTCAGGACAGGATGAGGTTGGCTACTTC.

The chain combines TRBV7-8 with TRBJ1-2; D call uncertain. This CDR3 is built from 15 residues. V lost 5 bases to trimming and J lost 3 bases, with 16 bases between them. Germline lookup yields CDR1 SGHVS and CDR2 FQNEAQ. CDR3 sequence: CASSPRLSKYYGYTF. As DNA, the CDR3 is TGTGCCAGCAGCCCTCGACTGTCGAAGTACTATGGCTACACCTTC. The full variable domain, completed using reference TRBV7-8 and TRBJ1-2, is GAGVSQSPRYKVAKRGQDVALRCDPISGHVSLFWYQQALGQGPEFLTYFQNEAQLDKSGLPSDRFFAERPEGSVSTLKIQRTQQEDSAVYLCASSPRLSKYYGYTFGSGTRLTVV.

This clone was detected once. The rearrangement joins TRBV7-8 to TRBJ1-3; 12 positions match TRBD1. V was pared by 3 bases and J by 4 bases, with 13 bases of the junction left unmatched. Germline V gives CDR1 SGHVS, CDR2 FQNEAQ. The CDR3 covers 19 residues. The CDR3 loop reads CASSFPLAGQGALGNTIYF. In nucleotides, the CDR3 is TGTGCCAGCAGCTTCCCGCTGGCGGGACAGGGGGCTCTCGGAAACACCATATATTTT.

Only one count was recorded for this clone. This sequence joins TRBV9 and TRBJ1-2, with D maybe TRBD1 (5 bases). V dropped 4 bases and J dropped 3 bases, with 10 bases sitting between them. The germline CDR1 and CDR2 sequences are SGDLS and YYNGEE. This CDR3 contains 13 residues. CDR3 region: CASSPVRDYGYTF. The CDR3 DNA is TGTGCCAGCAGCCCTGTCAGGGACTATGGCTACACCTTC.

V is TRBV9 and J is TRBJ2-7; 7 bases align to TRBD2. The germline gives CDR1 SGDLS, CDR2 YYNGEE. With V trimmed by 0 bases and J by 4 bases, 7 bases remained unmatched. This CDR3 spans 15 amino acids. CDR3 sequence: CASSVGAGVRYEQYF. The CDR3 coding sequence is TGTGCCAGCAGCGTAGGTGCGGGAGTAAGGTACGAGCAGTACTTC.

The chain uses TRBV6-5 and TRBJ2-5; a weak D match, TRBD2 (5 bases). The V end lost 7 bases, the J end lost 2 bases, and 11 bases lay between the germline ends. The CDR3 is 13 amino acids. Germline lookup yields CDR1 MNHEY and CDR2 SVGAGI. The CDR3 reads CASMRGMQETQYF. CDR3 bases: TGTGCCAGCATGCGAGGGATGCAAGAGACCCAGTACTTC.

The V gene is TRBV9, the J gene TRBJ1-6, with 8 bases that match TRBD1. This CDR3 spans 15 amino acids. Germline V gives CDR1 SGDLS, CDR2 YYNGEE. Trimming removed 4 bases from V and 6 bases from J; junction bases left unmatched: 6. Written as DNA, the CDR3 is TGTGCCAGCAGCACTTCGACAGGGGTTAATTCACCCCTCCACTTT. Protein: CASSTSTGVNSPLHF.